The 7 T cell receptor beta chains listed next were all sequenced from one sample in a study of blood T cell repertoires in COVID-19. TCRdb's copy holds only in-frame clones and misses some; the assay was immunoSEQ multiplex PCR. The sample has approximately 94,000 clones, around nine tenths seen once. Material for sequencing was peripheral blood. The source is a woman of 80 years or more with active COVID-19.

V usage is TRBV6-1 and J usage is TRBJ2-2, with TRBD2 identical over 8 bases. Trimming cost V 3 bases and J 4 bases; bases outside gene matches: 7. Germline V CDR1 and CDR2: MNHNS, SASEGT. The CDR3 runs 16 residues. The DNA for the CDR3 is TGTGCCAGCAGTGAGGAGGCGGGAGGAGTCACCGGGGAGCTGTTTTTT. It specifies CASSEEAGGVTGELFF.

V and J are TRBV6-5 and TRBJ2-5, with 8 positions matching TRBD2. The CDR3 is made up of 15 amino acids. Per germline, CDR1 MNHEY and CDR2 SVGAGI. The V segment lost 8 bases and the J segment 9 bases; nucleotides outside the gene matches: 17. In DNA form, the CDR3 reads TGTGCCAGCGTCCCCCGGTCGGGAGGGGACTGGGCCCAGTACTTC. This codes for CASVPRSGGDWAQYF.

V gene TRBV21-1 combines with J gene TRBJ2-2; the D call of TRBD2 is as the table states it, not checked on the DNA. TRBV21-1 is a pseudogene. The CDR3 covers 21 residues. CDR3 amino acids: CASSQSPSGTSGEEDTGELFF. The CDR3 DNA follows: TGTGCCAGCAGCCAAAGCCCTTCCGGGACTAGCGGGGAGGAGGACACCGGGGAGCTGTTTTTT.

The chain has TRBV18 and TRBJ2-1, with 7 bases matching TRBD1. The CDR3 is 15 residues long. CDR1 and CDR2 from the germline V gene are KGHSH and LQKENI. J was trimmed by 6 bases and V by 2 bases; bases with no gene match: 7. CDR3 nucleotides: TGTGCCAGCTCACCATTTGGACAGGCCGGCAATGAGCAGTTCTTC. Translation gives CASSPFGQAGNEQFF.

The chain links TRBV11-2 to TRBJ2-7, with 13 positions matching TRBD2. V gave up 5 bases and J gave up 2 bases; unmatched junction bases: 6. The CDR3 runs 16 residues. The germline V gene has CDR1 SGHAT and CDR2 FQNNGV. CDR3 bases: TGTGCCAGCAGCCAGGGACTAGCGGGGAAACCCTACGAGCAGTACTTC. It codes for CASSQGLAGKPYEQYF.

The rearrangement joins TRBV2 to TRBJ2-3; TRBD2 matches 7 bases. V dropped 5 bases and J dropped 5; count of bases not matched to a gene: 16. The CDR3 loop spans 17 amino acids. Germline-derived CDR1 and CDR2 are SNHLY and FYNNEI. The CDR3 sequence is CASSSGMRDRSGDTQYF. CDR3 DNA: TGTGCCAGCAGTAGCGGGATGCGAGATCGGAGTGGAGATACGCAGTATTTT.

The chain couples TRBV6-5 to TRBJ1-4; a possible D gene is TRBD1 (5 bases). Germline V CDR1 and CDR2: MNHEY, SVGAGI. The CDR3 has 13 residues. V lost 6 bases and J 8 bases, leaving 13 bases between the germline ends. The CDR3 sequence: CASRGPSVEKLFF. CDR3 DNA: TGTGCCAGCAGGGGGCCATCTGTCGAAAAACTGTTTTTT.